Below, one TCR beta chain is given with its context. In the PCR, 60 Vbeta and 13 Jbeta primers were used. Repertoires were generated with immunoSEQ multiplex PCR, while TCRdb's copy carries only in-frame clones and drops some. The data contain about 92,000 clones, roughly 80% of them singletons. The entry originates in a study of cytomegalovirus exposure and HLA in healthy donors. Study overall: The study placed about four fifths of its approximately 400 genotyped donors in the Caucasian-associated ancestry cluster.

This CDR3 region has 14 residues. Germline-derived CDR1 and CDR2 are MDHEN and SYDVKM. Between the trimmed V and J ends, which lost 5 bases and 1 base, there was a span of 11 bases. Each donor was healthy, and each was a bone marrow donor. The TCR comes from a girl aged 2 to 10 in good health and CMV-seropositive. V is TRBV28 and J is TRBJ1-1, with TRBD1 as a possible D gene (6 bases). The sample comprised PBMCs. This CDR3 reads CASSGGATNTEAFF. As DNA, the CDR3 is TGTGCCAGCAGTGGGGGGGCCACGAACACTGAAGCTTTCTTT.